What follows are 30 T cell receptor beta chains derived from one specimen sequenced in a study of neoadjuvant anti-PD-1 for oral cavity cancer (dated by TCRdb to the early 2020s). Receptor amplification or capture employed the immunoSEQ multiplex PCR assay. The table comes from immuneACCESS by way of TCRdb, which keeps in-frame sequences with V and J called. Part of the clones is missing from these tables; in studies checked, under half for an unresolved V gene and the rest for unknown reasons. The sample includes around 37,000 clones, with 38% observed a single time. The ten largest make up roughly a sixth of the sample. In light of the paper, this sample's time point label describes: after neoadjuvant nivolumab, at surgical resection. This sample comprised tumor tissue, obtained after nivolumab (anti-PD-1) treatment. The receptors were sampled from a person aged 35-80 years with oral cavity squamous cell carcinoma.

The chain couples TRBV30 to TRBJ1-2; tentative D call: TRBD1 (5 bases). CDR1 is GTSNPN, CDR2 SVGIG, per germline (reference sequence). Trimming stripped 4 bases from V and 4 bases from J, with 10 bases between. There are 12 residues in the CDR3. CDR3 bases: TGTGCCTGGACCAAGGACACCTATGGCTACACCTTC. Protein sequence: CAWTKDTYGYTF.

The rearrangement uses TRBV5-1 and TRBJ2-7; tentative D call: TRBD2 (7 bases). CDR3 size: 15 residues. Per germline, CDR1 SGHRS and CDR2 YFSETQ. Between the trimmed V and J ends, which lost 1 base and 4 bases, there was a span of 15 bases. The CDR3 DNA reads as TGCGCCAGCAGCTTGTGGGGGGGCGTACCGTACGAGCAGTACTTC. Translating gives CASSLWGGVPYEQYF.

The gene calls are TRBV19 and TRBJ1-2, with D perhaps matching TRBD1 (5 bases). The length of the CDR3 is 13 residues. Trimming removed 7 bases at V and 1 base at J, with 10 bases between. Germline V lookup: CDR1 LNHDA, CDR2 SQIVND (reference sequence). The CDR3 DNA follows: TGTGCCAGTAAGGGACGGATTAACTATGGCTACACCTTC. It specifies CASKGRINYGYTF.

A few counts support this clone. This chain links TRBV20-1 with TRBJ2-7, with D tentatively TRBD1 (5 bases). Germline assignment: CDR1 DFQATT and CDR2 SNEGSKA (reference sequence). The CDR3 sequence is 11 residues long. V was trimmed by 4 bases and J by 3 bases, leaving 7 bases between them. CDR3 in DNA: TGCAGTGCTAAACAGGTCTACGAGCAGTACTTC. Protein: CSAKQVYEQYF.

V gene TRBV2 combines with J gene TRBJ1-4; maybe TRBD1 (5 bases). This CDR3 contains 14 residues. Trimming stripped 5 bases from V and 3 bases from J, with 10 bases between. Germline lookup yields CDR1 SNHLY and CDR2 FYNNEI. The CDR3 sequence: CASSSQGSNEKLFF. CDR3 nucleotide sequence: TGTGCCAGCAGTTCGCAGGGCTCTAATGAAAAACTGTTTTTT.

The chain uses TRBV7-6 and TRBJ2-7; D uncertain. CDR3 length: 11 amino acids. Germline lookup yields CDR1 SGHVS and CDR2 FNYEAQ. With 8 bases removed from V and 5 bases from J, the gap between germline ends came to 10 bases. The CDR3 sequence: CASANGHEQYF. DNA for the CDR3: TGTGCCAGCGCCAATGGCCACGAGCAGTACTTC.

The table lists this clone with many counts. The chain links TRBV6-5 to TRBJ1-4; tentatively, D is TRBD1 (6 bases). V was pared by 3 bases and J by 5 bases, with 10 bases between. Germline V gene sequence: CDR1 MNHEY, CDR2 SVGAGI. This CDR3 contains 14 residues. The chain's CDR3 is CASSYLQGNEKLFF. The CDR3 DNA sequence: TGTGCCAGCAGTTATCTTCAGGGGAATGAAAAACTGTTTTTT.

The genes are TRBV2 and TRBJ2-1; no firm D call. Germline CDR1 SNHLY, CDR2 FYNNEI. This CDR3 has 15 amino acids. V lost 2 bases and J 0 bases, leaving 8 bases between the germline ends. The CDR3 DNA reads TGTGCCAGCAGTGAATGGAGAAGCTCCTACAATGAGCAGTTCTTC. Translated: CASSEWRSSYNEQFF.

This clone was recorded many times. The chain links TRBV28 to TRBJ2-5; 7 bases line up with TRBD2. The trim removed 2 bases at V and 5 bases at J, leaving 5 bases unmatched. Germline V CDR1 and CDR2: MDHEN, SYDVKM. This CDR3 is 14 amino acids long. The CDR3 coding sequence is TGTGCCAGCAGTTTACAGGGCGGGAGTGAGACCCAGTACTTC. It yields the protein CASSLQGGSETQYF.

This sequence joins TRBV15 and TRBJ1-4; the match to TRBD1 covers 11 bases. The CDR3 contains 15 residues. Germline V gene sequence: CDR1 LNHNV, CDR2 YYDKDF (reference sequence). V shed 1 base, J shed 7 bases, and the junction held 2 bases outside the gene matches. The CDR3 loop reads CATSRAGQGAEKLFF. CDR3 nucleotides: TGTGCCACCAGCAGAGCAGGACAGGGGGCTGAAAAACTGTTTTTT.

This clone was recorded a few times. This chain connects TRBV6-6 to TRBJ2-7; D gene ambiguous. Looked up from germline, CDR1 is MNHNY and CDR2 is SVGAGI (reference sequence). V gave up 2 bases and J gave up 4 bases, with 9 bases separating them. The CDR3 totals 13 residues. For the CDR3, the DNA is TGTGCCAGCAGTTACGGGAAAACTTACGAGCAGTACTTC. The encoded protein is CASSYGKTYEQYF.

The V call is TRBV6-4, the J call TRBJ2-1; perhaps TRBD2 as D (6 bases). The length of the CDR3 is 11 residues. V was shortened by 6 bases and J by 9 bases, with 9 bases between the two germline ends. CDR1 and CDR2 from the germline V gene are MRHNA and SNTAGT. This CDR3 reads CASRAGGEQFF. DNA of the CDR3: TGTGCCAGCAGGGCCGGGGGTGAGCAGTTCTTC.

This clone was observed a handful of times. The V and J genes are TRBV10-3 and TRBJ2-4; maybe TRBD1 (6 bases). Germline lookup yields CDR1 ENHRY and CDR2 SYGVKD. The V end was cut by 0 bases, the J end by 6 bases, with 18 bases between. This CDR3 region has 17 residues. The CDR3 nucleotides read TGTGCCATCAGTGAGTCGAGGGGACACCAGGTGGGAAACATTCAGTACTTC. Amino acids: CAISESRGHQVGNIQYF.

Only a few counts were recorded for this clone. V usage is TRBV6-6 and J usage is TRBJ1-2; D unclear. The CDR3 is made up of 12 amino acids. V was pared by 4 bases and J by 3 bases, with 6 bases between. Looked up from germline, CDR1 is MNHNY and CDR2 is SVGAGI (reference sequence). CDR3 sequence (DNA): TGTGCCAGCAGTTGGACGGACTATGGCTACACCTTC. Amino acid sequence: CASSWTDYGYTF.

This clone was observed many times. The gene calls are TRBV5-6 and TRBJ1-2; D might be TRBD1 (5 bases). Germline CDR1 is SGHDT and CDR2 is YYEEEE. V lost 4 bases, J lost 2 bases, and 15 bases lay in between. The CDR3 runs to 15 residues. The CDR3 spells CASSVLGGKNYGYTF. CDR3 in DNA: TGTGCCAGCAGCGTCCTGGGGGGGAAAAACTATGGCTACACCTTC. The complete variable domain, with remaining parts taken from reference TRBV5-6 and TRBJ1-2, reads DAGVTQSPTHLIKTRGQQVTLRCSPKSGHDTVSWYQQALGQGPQFIFQYYEEEERQRGNFPDRFSGHQFPNYSSELNVNALLLGDSALYLCASSVLGGKNYGYTFGSGTRLTVV.

The rearrangement uses TRBV18 and TRBJ1-1; no firm D call. The CDR3 runs 12 residues. V lost 8 bases to trimming and J lost 0 bases, with 7 bases between them. CDR1 is KGHSH and CDR2 is LQKENI in the germline V gene. As DNA, the CDR3 is TGTGCCAGCGAACGATTGAACACTGAAGCTTTCTTT. Translated, it gives CASERLNTEAFF. Looking up the rest from reference TRBV18 and TRBJ1-1 gives the full variable domain: NAGVMQNPRHLVRRRGQEARLRCSPMKGHSHVYWYRQLPEEGLKFMVYLQKENIIDESGMPKERFSAEFPKEGPSILRIQQVVRGDSAAYFCASERLNTEAFFGQGTRLTVV.

The chain couples TRBV15 to TRBJ2-2; unclear D gene. The V end lost 7 bases, the J end lost 6 bases, and 15 bases lay between the germline ends. The CDR3 loop spans 14 amino acids. The V gene's germline CDR1 is LNHNV and CDR2 YYDKDF (reference sequence). Here the CDR3 DNA reads TGTGCCACCACCGTGGTAGTAGGGTCCGGGGAGCTGTTTTTT. Its protein is CATTVVVGSGELFF. The full variable domain, in which reference TRBV15 and TRBJ2-2 provide the parts outside the CDR3, is DAMVIQNPRYQVTQFGKPVTLSCSQTLNHNVMYWYQQKSSQAPKLLFHYYDKDFNNEADTPDNFQSRRPNTSFCFLDIRSPGLGDTAMYLCATTVVVGSGELFFGEGSRLTVL.

This clone was counted between two and nine times. For the CDR3, the DNA is TGTGCCAGCCTGAAGGACAGGGTGAACACTGAAGCTTTCTTT. Protein sequence: CASLKDRVNTEAFF. V usage is TRBV6-1 and J usage is TRBJ1-1; 8 bases match TRBD1. CDR3 size: 14 residues. V shed 8 bases and J 0 bases; nucleotides not matched to a gene: 5. Germline assignment: CDR1 MNHNS and CDR2 SASEGT.

On this clone: Other nucleotide sequences from this sample produce the same CDR3. The J gene is TRBJ1-4, the V gene TRBV5-1, with D possibly TRBD1 on 5 matching bases. Germline values: CDR1 SGHRS, CDR2 YFSETQ. The CDR3 spans 15 residues. V lost 5 bases and J lost 0, with 11 bases in between. CDR3 coding DNA: TGCGCCAGCAGTCGAGGGGACTCAACTAATGAAAAACTGTTTTTT. This gives the protein CASSRGDSTNEKLFF.

This clone has more than one count but fewer than ten. This chain joins TRBV27 and TRBJ2-1; TRBD1 is a possible D gene (5 bases). V was clipped by 2 bases and J by 3 bases, with 17 bases between them. The germline CDR1 and CDR2 sequences are MNHEY and SMNVEV (reference sequence). This CDR3 is built from 17 residues. DNA of the CDR3: TGTGCCAGCAGTTTAAGACGGACATTTTTTATCTACAATGAGCAGTTCTTC. Its translation is CASSLRRTFFIYNEQFF.

This chain uses TRBV2 with TRBJ2-7, with 8 bases lining up with TRBD1. Germline CDR1 is SNHLY and CDR2 is FYNNEI. CDR3 length: 15 residues. With 6 bases clipped from V and 0 bases from J, the junction kept 7 bases outside the gene matches. The CDR3 loop is CASSSTGGRSYEQYF. In DNA, the CDR3 is TGTGCCAGCAGCTCTACAGGGGGTCGCTCCTACGAGCAGTACTTC.

The rearrangement joins TRBV19 to TRBJ2-2; D assignment may be TRBD1 or TRBD2 (6 bases each). V was cut by 4 bases and J by 7 bases, with 25 bases left in between. Germline CDR1 LNHDA, CDR2 SQIVND (reference sequence). The CDR3 spans 18 residues. For the CDR3, the DNA is TGTGCCAGTAGTAATAGGGGGACTGACCCCGGCGGCGGCGGGGAGCTGTTTTTT. It encodes CASSNRGTDPGGGGELFF.

The V gene is TRBV15, the J gene TRBJ2-7, with D perhaps matching TRBD1 (5 bases). The length of the CDR3 is 14 residues. Trimming pared 8 bases from V and 2 bases from J, leaving 16 bases between. Germline lookup yields CDR1 LNHNV and CDR2 YYDKDF (reference sequence). CDR3 coding DNA: TGTGCCACCTCATTGGACATGTTGACCTACGAGCAGTACTTC. Its translation is CATSLDMLTYEQYF.

This clone was seen a handful of times. CDR3 DNA: TGTGCCAGCAGTTTATTTACAGGGGGCGTCTATGGCTACACCTTC. Residues: CASSLFTGGVYGYTF. The chain joins TRBV27 to TRBJ1-2; the match to TRBD1 covers 9 bases. Trimming at V came to 1 base and at J to 4 bases, leaving 4 bases not matched to a gene. The CDR3 is 15 amino acids. In germline, CDR1 is MNHEY, CDR2 SMNVEV (reference sequence).

This clone was counted a few times. The chain is built from TRBV14 and TRBJ1-2; TRBD1 matches at 7 bases. J was trimmed by 2 bases and V by 1 base; bases with no gene match: 4. Germline loops: CDR1 SGHDN, CDR2 FVKESK. The CDR3 is 15 amino acids. CDR3 protein: CASSQGIQGNYGYTF. DNA of the CDR3: TGTGCCAGCAGCCAAGGGATACAGGGGAACTATGGCTACACCTTC.

This clone was recorded a few times. The chain carries TRBV19 and TRBJ1-4; D is undetermined. The length of the CDR3 is 11 residues. Trimming left V 9 bases short and J 8 bases short, with 10 bases between. Per the germline V gene, CDR1 is LNHDA and CDR2 is SQIVND (reference sequence). CDR3 coding DNA: TGTGCCAGCGAGGAGCGGGAAAAACTGTTTTTT. Translated, it gives CASEEREKLFF.

J is TRBJ2-1 and V is TRBV19; 7 nucleotides line up with TRBD2. V gave up 1 base and J gave up 5 bases; unmatched junction bases: 8. The CDR3 spans 16 residues. CDR1 and CDR2 (germline): LNHDA, SQIVND (reference sequence). CDR3 amino acids: CASSIGSPGRNNEQFF. The DNA for the CDR3 is TGTGCCAGTAGTATAGGTTCTCCCGGGAGGAACAATGAGCAGTTCTTC.

This clone was recorded only once. This rearrangement joins TRBV7-2 to TRBJ2-1; TRBD2 matches at 14 bases. The J segment lost 8 bases and the V segment lost 4 bases, leaving 16 bases of the junction unmatched. The CDR3 runs to 19 residues. Germline V lookup: CDR1 SGHTA, CDR2 FQGNSA. The CDR3: CASSSKGTSGRTPYDEQFF. As DNA, the CDR3 is TGTGCCAGCAGCTCCAAAGGGACTAGCGGGAGAACGCCGTACGATGAGCAGTTCTTC.

The chain joins TRBV7-8 to TRBJ2-7; TRBD2 matches 9 bases. CDR3 length: 15 residues. Germline V gene lookup returns CDR1 SGHVS and CDR2 FQNEAQ. Unmatched junction bases numbered 9, after V lost 2 bases and J lost 7 bases. The CDR3 DNA sequence: TGTGCCAGCAGCTTAAGTAGTAGCGGGAGTAGGGAGCAGTACTTC. Protein product: CASSLSSSGSREQYF.

This clone was found many times. The V gene is TRBV7-9, the J gene TRBJ2-1, with D tentatively TRBD1 (6 bases). CDR3 length: 15 residues. Trimming took 5 bases from V and 0 from J, leaving 11 bases between them. The germline V gene has CDR1 SEHNR and CDR2 FQNEAQ (reference sequence). CDR3 sequence reads: CASSLTGSSYNEQFF. The CDR3 DNA reads as TGTGCCAGCAGCCTTACAGGGAGCTCCTACAATGAGCAGTTCTTC. The variable domain in full, completed from reference TRBV7-9 and TRBJ2-1, reads DTGVSQNPRHKITKRGQNVTFRCDPISEHNRLYWYRQTLGQGPEFLTYFQNEAQLEKSRLLSDRFSAERPKGSFSTLEIQRTEQGDSAMYLCASSLTGSSYNEQFFGPGTRLTVL.